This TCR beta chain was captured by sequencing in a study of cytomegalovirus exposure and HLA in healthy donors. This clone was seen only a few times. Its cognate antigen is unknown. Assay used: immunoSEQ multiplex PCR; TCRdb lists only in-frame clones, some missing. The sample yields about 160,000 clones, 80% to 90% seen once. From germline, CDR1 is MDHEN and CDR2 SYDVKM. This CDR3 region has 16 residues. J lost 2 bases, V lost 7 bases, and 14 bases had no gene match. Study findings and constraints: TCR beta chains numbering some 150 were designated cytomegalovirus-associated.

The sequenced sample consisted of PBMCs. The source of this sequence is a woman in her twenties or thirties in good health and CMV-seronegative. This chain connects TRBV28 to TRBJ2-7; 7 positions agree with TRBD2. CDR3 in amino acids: CASTNGGAGAAYEQYF. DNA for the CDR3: TGTGCCAGCACGAACGGCGGGGCGGGAGCCGCCTACGAGCAGTACTTC.